Listed here are 14 T cell receptor beta chains from one sample, sequenced in a study of T cells in Graves' hyperthyroidism and ophthalmopathy. Amplified TCR beta CDR3 regions derived from RNA transcripts. During a first-round RT-PCR of the TCR CDR3, the HTBI primer set was used. TCRdb passed the multiplex PCR reads through MiXCR, listing each CDR3 protein once. The table records around 620,000 distinct CDR3 sequences, 16% of them present only once. Sequencing was performed on blood. These receptors came from a woman aged 25 to 45 with Graves' hyperthyroidism.

There are a few counts of this clonotype. The rearrangement uses TRBV4-1 and TRBJ1-5, with TRBD1 matching 7 bases. This CDR3 comprises 14 residues. CDR1 is MGHRA and CDR2 is YSYEKL in the germline V gene. Trimming removed 3 bases from V and 4 bases from J; junction bases left unmatched: 3. This chain's CDR3 is CASSQRTGNQPQHF. CDR3 DNA: TGCGCCAGCAGCCAGAGGACAGGAAATCAGCCCCAGCATTTT.

The chain uses TRBV5-6 and TRBJ2-7; D may be TRBD2 (6 bases). Trimming pared 2 bases from V and 3 bases from J, leaving 12 bases between. CDR3 length: 14 residues. CDR1 is SGHDT and CDR2 is YYEEEE in the germline V gene. Here the CDR3 DNA reads TGTGCCAGCAGCTTTAGCGGTCCTCTCTACGAGCAGTACTTC. Translated: CASSFSGPLYEQYF. Complete variable domain (other parts from reference TRBV5-6 and TRBJ2-7): DAGVTQSPTHLIKTRGQQVTLRCSPKSGHDTVSWYQQALGQGPQFIFQYYEEEERQRGNFPDRFSGHQFPNYSSELNVNALLLGDSALYLCASSFSGPLYEQYFGPGTRLTVT.

There are many counts of this clonotype. The chain uses TRBV6-2 or TRBV6-3 and TRBJ2-2; D not resolved. Looked up from germline, CDR1 is MNHEY and CDR2 is SVGEGT. Trimming stripped 2 bases from V and 0 bases from J, with 16 bases between. CDR3 length: 18 residues. The CDR3 DNA reads TGTGCCAGCAGTTACGACCCTTGGGCATCCACGAACACCGGGGAGCTGTTTTTT. It codes for CASSYDPWASTNTGELFF.

This clonotype was seen at least ten times. V gene TRBV20-1 combines with J gene TRBJ1-5; the D is unclear. V lost 3 bases to trimming and J lost 5 bases, with 14 bases between them. The CDR3 totals 14 residues. Looked up from germline, CDR1 is DFQATT and CDR2 is SNEGSKA (reference sequence). The CDR3 region is CSASPLMRYQPQHF. Here the CDR3 DNA reads TGCAGTGCTAGTCCTTTGATGAGATATCAGCCCCAGCATTTT.

This clonotype was found many times. This chain links TRBV28 with TRBJ2-7; TRBD1 is a possible D gene (5 bases). Germline V gene lookup returns CDR1 MDHEN and CDR2 SYDVKM. This CDR3 contains 13 residues. The V end lost 3 bases, the J end lost 2 bases, and 8 bases lay between the germline ends. Here the CDR3 DNA reads TGTGCCAGCAGTTTCGGCAGGGCCTACGAGCAGTACTTC. Protein product: CASSFGRAYEQYF.

Concerning this clonotype itself: An end of the junction does not agree with germline; a read error may underlie this. The gene calls are TRBV11-2 and TRBJ2-7; D tentatively fits TRBD1 or TRBD2 (6 bases each). Germline CDR1 and CDR2: SGHAT and FQNNGV. This CDR3 is 13 amino acids long. The CDR3 spells CAGSTGGPYEQHF. CDR3 bases: TGTGCCGGCAGCACCGGGGGCCCCTACGAGCAGCACTTC.

This clonotype was observed at least ten times. V gene TRBV27 combines with J gene TRBJ2-3; TRBD2 matches 13 bases. With V trimmed by 5 bases and J by 4 bases, 12 bases remained unmatched. CDR1 and CDR2 from the germline V gene are MNHEY and SMNVEV (reference sequence). The length of the CDR3 is 18 residues. CDR3 DNA: TGTGCCAGCAGTCCCGACCCCGGGACTAGCGGGAACCCAGATACGCAGTATTTT. This gives the protein CASSPDPGTSGNPDTQYF.

This clonotype has ten or more counts. The gene calls are TRBV28 and TRBJ1-5, with 7 bases fitting TRBD1. J gave up 3 bases and V 4 bases, and 9 bases lay outside the gene matches. The V gene's germline CDR1 is MDHEN and CDR2 SYDVKM. The CDR3 sequence is 16 residues long. The chain's CDR3 is CASSSPTGQNNQPQHF. The CDR3, as DNA: TGTGCCAGCAGTTCGCCGACGGGACAGAACAATCAGCCCCAGCATTTT.

A few counts support this clonotype. Being one base from a much bigger clone, this may be a read error. The chain combines TRBV20-1 with TRBJ2-3, with 8 bases lining up with TRBD1. This CDR3 spans 13 amino acids. Germline CDR1 reads DFQATT; CDR2 reads SNEGSKA (reference sequence). The V gene end was trimmed by 3 bases and the J gene end by 3 bases; junction bases not matched to a gene: 2. CDR3 amino acids: CSASGQGTDTQYF. CDR3 DNA sequence: TGCAGTGCTAGTGGACAGGGTACAGATACGCAGTATTTT.

This clonotype was seen a handful of times. The rearrangement links TRBV13 to TRBJ1-4, with D tentatively TRBD1 (5 bases). The CDR3 loop spans 12 amino acids. Trimming pared 5 bases from V and 8 bases from J, leaving 9 bases between. Germline V gene sequence: CDR1 PRHDT, CDR2 FYEKMQ (reference sequence). This chain's CDR3 is CASSTGTEKLFF. As DNA, the CDR3 is TGTGCCAGCAGCACCGGGACGGAAAAACTGTTTTTT.

This clonotype was observed a few times. Just one base apart from a much larger clone, this may be a read error. The chain links TRBV11-2 to TRBJ1-2, with 9 bases fitting TRBD1. Germline V gene sequence: CDR1 SGHAT, CDR2 FQNNGV. Losses at the gene ends were 2 bases for V and 6 bases for J; bases not matched to a gene: 4. The CDR3 is made up of 14 amino acids. CDR3 nucleotide sequence: TGTGCCAGCAGCTTAAAAAGGACAGGGGATGGCTACACCTTC. Amino acid sequence: CASSLKRTGDGYTF.

For this clonotype: A read error may explain this, as a much larger clone is one base away. V is TRBV24-1 and J is TRBJ1-2; D remains unclear. From germline, CDR1 is KGHDR and CDR2 SFDVKD. The CDR3 consists of 13 residues. Between the trimmed V and J ends, which lost 5 bases and 0 bases, there was a span of 6 bases. The CDR3, as DNA: TGTGCCACCAGTGGCAAGACTAACTATGGCTACACCTTC. Amino acid sequence: CATSGKTNYGYTF.

As to this clonotype: This could be a read error, since a much larger clone is one nucleotide away. This chain connects TRBV3-1 to TRBJ2-4; 9 positions match TRBD2. The CDR3 is 13 amino acids. Germline V lookup: CDR1 LGHDT, CDR2 YNNKEL (reference sequence). Here the CDR3 reads CANSPGLANIQYF. In DNA, the CDR3 is TGTGCCAACAGCCCGGGACTAGCAAACATTCAGTACTTC.

This sequence joins TRBV7-8 and TRBJ2-6; the D is unclear. The CDR3 extends over 17 amino acids. The germline CDR1 and CDR2 sequences are SGHVS and FQNEAQ. The V end lost 5 bases, the J end lost 2 bases, and 16 bases lay between the germline ends. The DNA for the CDR3 is TGTGCCAGCAGCGAAAATTCTTTGTGGGCTGGGGCCAACGTCCTGACTTTC. Its protein is CASSENSLWAGANVLTF.